One sample yielded the 6 T cell receptor beta chains listed below, sequenced in a study of blood T cell repertoires in COVID-19. Method: immunoSEQ multiplex PCR; TCRdb's copy keeps in-frame clones and lacks some. The profile shows tens of thousands of clones, approximately 82% of them singletons. Sequenced input: peripheral blood. These receptors all come from a man older than 75 with active or convalescent COVID-19.

The V gene is TRBV5-6, the J gene TRBJ2-2; 7 bases agree with TRBD2. V shed 3 bases and J 6 bases; nucleotides not matched to a gene: 5. The CDR3 consists of 14 residues. CDR1 is SGHDT and CDR2 is YYEEEE in the germline V gene. CDR3 sequence reads: CASSWGRASGELFF. CDR3 nucleotides: TGTGCCAGCAGCTGGGGGAGGGCCTCCGGGGAGCTGTTTTTT.

The chain couples TRBV7-9 to TRBJ2-1; D is possibly TRBD1 (6 bases). Trimming cost V 3 bases and J 9 bases, with 15 bases left between them. Germline lookup yields CDR1 SEHNR and CDR2 FQNEAQ (reference sequence). The CDR3 length is 14 residues. The CDR3 loop is CASSLSQGQGEQFF. The CDR3 bases are TGTGCCAGCAGCTTGTCTCAGGGGCAGGGTGAGCAGTTCTTC.

The rearrangement uses TRBV28 and TRBJ2-7, with 11 bases that match TRBD2. This CDR3 has 15 amino acids. Trimming took 6 bases from V and 7 from J; bases not matched to a gene: 11. In germline, CDR1 is MDHEN, CDR2 SYDVKM. Written as DNA, the CDR3 is TGTGCCAGCAGCAGAGTAGGGACTAGCGGTGGGGAGCAGTACTTC. Translating it yields CASSRVGTSGGEQYF.

The chain's CDR3 is CASSSGTGVDEQFF. The CDR3 DNA is TGTGCCAGCAGCTCCGGGACAGGGGTCGATGAGCAGTTCTTC. The chain combines TRBV5-6 with TRBJ2-1, with 10 bases lining up with TRBD1. This CDR3 comprises 14 residues. In germline, CDR1 is SGHDT, CDR2 YYEEEE. Unmatched junction bases numbered 5, after V lost 3 bases and J lost 8 bases.

CDR3 DNA sequence: TGTGCCAGCAGCCGGGGGAGGGGGAGAGGAGTAGCGGATACGCAGTATTTT. Protein: CASSRGRGRGVADTQYF. V usage is TRBV7-2 and J usage is TRBJ2-3; TRBD2 might be the D (7 bases). Germline assignment: CDR1 SGHTA and CDR2 FQGNSA. V dropped 5 bases and J dropped 6 bases, with 24 bases sitting between them. This CDR3 comprises 17 residues.

The genes are TRBV10-3 and TRBJ2-1; TRBD1 matches at 11 bases. CDR1 is ENHRY, CDR2 SYGVKD, per germline. V lost 5 bases to trimming and J lost 8 bases; unmatched junction nucleotides: 5. The CDR3 has 14 amino acids. CDR3 amino acids: CAISWTGGGYEQFF. CDR3 coding DNA: TGTGCCATCAGTTGGACAGGGGGCGGGTATGAGCAGTTCTTC.